The present entry profiles one T cell receptor beta chain with its context. PCR involved 60 Vbeta and 13 Jbeta primers. The assay was immunoSEQ multiplex PCR, and TCRdb's table has in-frame clones only and misses some. This table has some 130,000 clones, 77% appearing once. The record originates from a study of cytomegalovirus exposure and HLA in healthy donors. The CDR3 consists of 14 residues. Per the germline V gene, CDR1 is SQVTM and CDR2 is ANQGSEA. V was clipped by 4 bases and J by 3 bases; unmatched bases: 3. The origin of this receptor is a male donor in good health and CMV-seropositive. The chain recombines TRBV29-1 with TRBJ2-1, with 10 bases lining up with TRBD2. Specimen: PBMCs. The CDR3: CSVALAGDYNEQFF. The CDR3 DNA is TGCAGCGTTGCCCTAGCGGGGGACTACAATGAGCAGTTCTTC.